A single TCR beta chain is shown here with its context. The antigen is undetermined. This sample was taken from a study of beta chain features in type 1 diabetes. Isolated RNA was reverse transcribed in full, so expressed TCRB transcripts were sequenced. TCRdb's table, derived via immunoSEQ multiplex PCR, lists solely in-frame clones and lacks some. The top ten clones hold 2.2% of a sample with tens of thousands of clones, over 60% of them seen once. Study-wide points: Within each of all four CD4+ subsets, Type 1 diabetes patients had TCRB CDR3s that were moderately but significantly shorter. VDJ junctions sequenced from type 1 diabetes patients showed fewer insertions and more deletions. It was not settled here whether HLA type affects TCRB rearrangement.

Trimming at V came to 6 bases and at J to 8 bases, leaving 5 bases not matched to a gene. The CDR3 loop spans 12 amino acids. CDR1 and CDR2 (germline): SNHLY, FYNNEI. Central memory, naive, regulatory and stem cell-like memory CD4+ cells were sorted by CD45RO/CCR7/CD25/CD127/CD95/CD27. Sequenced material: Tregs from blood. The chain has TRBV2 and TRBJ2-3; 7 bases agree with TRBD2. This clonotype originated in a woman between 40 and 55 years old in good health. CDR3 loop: CASSGEGITQYF. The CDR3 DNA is TGTGCCAGCAGCGGGGAGGGGATTACGCAGTATTTT.